This T cell receptor beta chain was identified in a study of blood T cell repertoires in COVID-19. Study information: Samples taken during acute and convalescent COVID-19 were collected in the United States, Italy and Spain. T cells, B-cell-depleted T cells, or PBMCs supplied cDNA or gDNA.

The Seattle site enrolled patients during active infection and followed them longitudinally. Germline-derived CDR1 and CDR2 are ENHRY and SYGVKD. Germline trimming cut 0 bases from V and 5 bases from J; bases unmatched to any gene: 12. CDR3 length: 17 amino acids. In the original processing: Reference gene primer amplification in the assay estimated nucleated cell counts. Clones were sequenced by immunoSEQ multiplex PCR, and TCRdb holds only the in-frame ones, with some missing. The DNA gave D and trimming, while V, J and clone size come from that table. The sample comprises under 300,000 clones, around 85% of which are singletons, and almost 1.5% rests with the top ten.

The V call is TRBV10-3, the J call TRBJ2-5, with 7 bases identical to TRBD2. The sample consisted of peripheral blood. The TCR originated in a human donor with COVID-19, enrolled during active disease. The donor label of this sample is uncertain. The CDR3 loop is CAISESSTGGGSETQYF. The CDR3 DNA is TGTGCCATCAGTGAGTCCTCGACGGGGGGAGGGAGTGAGACCCAGTACTTC.